The present T cell receptor (beta chain) was sequenced within a study of blood T cells in healthy people across ages. A J-beta primer mix and a sample-barcoded 5' primer were used in a second PCR of roughly 6 to 12 cycles. Via MiXCR, TCRdb re-called the 5' RACE reads, giving one row per CDR3 protein. The sample records hundreds of thousands of distinct CDR3 sequences, around half being singletons. Total RNA extracted from each sample amounted to at least 6 micrograms. Trimming cost V 7 bases and J 2 bases, with 15 bases left between them. The CDR3 loop spans 14 amino acids. Germline assignment: CDR1 MNHNY and CDR2 SVGAGI (reference sequence).

The sequenced material came from blood. The chain joins TRBV6-6 to TRBJ2-7; D gene uncertain. This sequence was found in a woman aged 60-75 years in good health. The CDR3 DNA reads as TGTGCCAGCATCAAAGGTGACGGACCCTACGAGCAGTACTTC. Translation gives CASIKGDGPYEQYF.